This T cell receptor beta chain emerged from a study of blood T cell repertoires in COVID-19. At the level of the study: The cDNA or gDNA used as material had been derived from T cells, B-cell-depleted T cells, or PBMCs.

Trimming shortened V by 4 bases and J by 8 bases, and 18 bases separated the two germline ends. The germline CDR1 and CDR2 sequences are SGDLS and YYNGEE. The CDR3 covers 14 residues. How the authors handled the data: Cell counts per sample came from amplifying reference gene primers. The protocol was immunoSEQ multiplex PCR, while the TCRdb copy is restricted to in-frame clones and leaves out a portion. That table furnishes V, J and clone size, whereas the DNA furnished D and trimming. The sample carries approximately 210,000 clones, 84% recorded once. This TCR came from a woman in her sixties or seventies with active or convalescent COVID-19. V gene TRBV9 combines with J gene TRBJ1-1; D perhaps matches TRBD1 (6 bases). Source material: peripheral blood. CDR3 sequence (DNA): TGTGCCAGCAGCCAATCGGGGGGCGCTTCCGAAGCTTTCTTT. Translation: CASSQSGGASEAFF.